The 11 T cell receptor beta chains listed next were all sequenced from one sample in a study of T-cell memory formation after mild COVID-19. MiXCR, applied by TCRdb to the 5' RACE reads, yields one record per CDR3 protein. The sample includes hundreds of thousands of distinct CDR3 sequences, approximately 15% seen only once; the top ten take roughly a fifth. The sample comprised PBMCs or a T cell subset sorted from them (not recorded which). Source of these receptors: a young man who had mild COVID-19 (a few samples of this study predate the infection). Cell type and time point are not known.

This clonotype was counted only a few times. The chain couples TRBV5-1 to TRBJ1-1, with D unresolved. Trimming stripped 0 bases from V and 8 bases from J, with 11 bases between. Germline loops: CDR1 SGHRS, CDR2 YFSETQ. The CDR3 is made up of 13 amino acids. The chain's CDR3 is CASSLAGGREAFF. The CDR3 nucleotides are TGCGCCAGCAGCTTGGCCGGCGGGCGGGAAGCTTTCTTT.

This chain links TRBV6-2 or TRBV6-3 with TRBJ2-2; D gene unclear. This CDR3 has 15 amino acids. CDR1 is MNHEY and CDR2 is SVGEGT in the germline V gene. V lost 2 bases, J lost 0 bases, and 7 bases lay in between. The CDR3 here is CASSYLEANTGELFF. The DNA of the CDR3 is TGTGCCAGCAGTTACCTTGAAGCGAACACCGGGGAGCTGTTTTTT.

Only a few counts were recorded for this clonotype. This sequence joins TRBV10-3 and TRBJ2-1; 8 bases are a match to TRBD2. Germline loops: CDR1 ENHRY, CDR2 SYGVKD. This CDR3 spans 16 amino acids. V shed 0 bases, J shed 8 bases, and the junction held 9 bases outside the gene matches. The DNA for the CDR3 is TGTGCCATCAGTGAGTCTCTAGCGGGTGGATTGTATGAGCAGTTCTTC. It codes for CAISESLAGGLYEQFF.

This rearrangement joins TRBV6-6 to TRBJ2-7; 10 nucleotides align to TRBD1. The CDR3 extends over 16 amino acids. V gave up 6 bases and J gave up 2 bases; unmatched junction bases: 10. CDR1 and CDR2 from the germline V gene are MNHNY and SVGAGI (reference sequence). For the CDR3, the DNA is TGTGCCAGCAGCAGACTGCCGGGACAGGGGCCCTACGAGCAGTACGTC. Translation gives CASSRLPGQGPYEQYV.

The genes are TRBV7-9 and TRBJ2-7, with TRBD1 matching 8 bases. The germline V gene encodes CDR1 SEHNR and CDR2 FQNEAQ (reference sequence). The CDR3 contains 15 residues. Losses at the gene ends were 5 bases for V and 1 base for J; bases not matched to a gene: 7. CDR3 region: CASSRGQALSYEQYF. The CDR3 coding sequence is TGTGCCAGCAGCCGGGGACAGGCCTTATCCTACGAGCAGTACTTC.

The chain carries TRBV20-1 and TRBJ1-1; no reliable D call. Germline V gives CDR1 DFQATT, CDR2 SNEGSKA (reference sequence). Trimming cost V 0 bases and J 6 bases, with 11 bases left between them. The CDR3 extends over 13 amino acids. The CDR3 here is CSARDLLTAEAFF. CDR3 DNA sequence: TGCAGTGCTAGAGATCTGCTGACCGCTGAAGCTTTCTTT.

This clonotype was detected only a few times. The chain's CDR3 is CASSLQQVNQPQHF. CDR3 nucleotides: TGTGCCAGCAGTTTACAACAGGTGAATCAGCCCCAGCATTTT. The chain recombines TRBV27 with TRBJ1-5, with D possibly TRBD1 on 5 matching bases. Trimming took off 2 bases at V and 4 bases at J, with 9 bases between the two ends. The CDR3 totals 14 residues. Germline V lookup: CDR1 MNHEY, CDR2 SMNVEV (reference sequence).

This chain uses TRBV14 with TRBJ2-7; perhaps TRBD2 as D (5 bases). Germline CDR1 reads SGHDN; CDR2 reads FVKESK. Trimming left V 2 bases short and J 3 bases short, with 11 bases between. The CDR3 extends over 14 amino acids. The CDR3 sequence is CASSQQVGSYEQYF. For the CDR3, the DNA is TGTGCCAGCAGCCAACAGGTGGGGAGCTACGAGCAGTACTTC. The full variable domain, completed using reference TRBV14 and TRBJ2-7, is EAGVTQFPSHSVIEKGQTVTLRCDPISGHDNLYWYRRVMGKEIKFLLHFVKESKQDESGMPNNRFLAERTGGTYSTLKVQPAELEDSGVYFCASSQQVGSYEQYFGPGTRLTVT.

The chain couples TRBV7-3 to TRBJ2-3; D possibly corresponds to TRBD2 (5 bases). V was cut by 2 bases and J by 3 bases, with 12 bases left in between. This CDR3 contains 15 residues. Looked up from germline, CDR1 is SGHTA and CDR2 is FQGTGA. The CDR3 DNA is TGTGCCAGCAGCTTAGCAAATAGCGTGACAGATACGCAGTATTTT. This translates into CASSLANSVTDTQYF. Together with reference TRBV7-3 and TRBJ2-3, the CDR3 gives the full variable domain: GAGVSQTPSNKVTEKGKYVELRCDPISGHTALYWYRQSLGQGPEFLIYFQGTGAADDSGLPNDRFFAVRPEGSVSTLKIQRTERGDSAVYLCASSLANSVTDTQYFGPGTRLTVL.

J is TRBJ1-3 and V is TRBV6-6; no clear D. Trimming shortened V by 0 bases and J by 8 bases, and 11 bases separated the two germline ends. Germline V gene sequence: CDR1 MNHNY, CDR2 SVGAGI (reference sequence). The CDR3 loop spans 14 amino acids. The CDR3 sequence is CASSYSRGLDTIYF. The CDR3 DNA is TGTGCCAGCAGTTACTCGCGGGGTCTTGACACCATATATTTT.

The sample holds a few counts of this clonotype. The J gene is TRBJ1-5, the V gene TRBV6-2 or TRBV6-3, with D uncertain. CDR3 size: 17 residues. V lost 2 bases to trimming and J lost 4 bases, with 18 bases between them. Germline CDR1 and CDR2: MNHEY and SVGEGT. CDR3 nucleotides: TGTGCCAGCAGTTACCCCCTGCCGGAGGGTGAAAATCAGCCCCAGCATTTT. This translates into CASSYPLPEGENQPQHF.